Given below is one TCR beta chain in context. This sample was included in a study of blood T cell repertoires in COVID-19. Turning to the study itself: PBMCs, B-cell-depleted T cells, or T cells were the source of the cDNA or gDNA that made up the material.

V was trimmed by 6 bases and J by 9 bases, leaving 18 bases between them. This CDR3 spans 14 amino acids. CDR1 and CDR2 (germline): MNHEY, SVGAGI. Clones were sequenced by immunoSEQ multiplex PCR, and TCRdb holds only the in-frame ones, with some missing. The sample gives more than 80,000 clones, roughly 83% of which show up once; under 35% is in the top ten. The sequence derives from a woman older than 75 with active or convalescent COVID-19. The chain uses TRBV6-5 and TRBJ2-1; TRBD2 might be the D (5 bases). Sequencing was done on a sample of peripheral blood. Here the CDR3 reads CASSPPAAEGEQFF. The CDR3 nucleotides read TGTGCCAGCAGCCCACCAGCCGCAGAGGGTGAGCAGTTCTTC.